Sequencing of this T cell receptor (beta chain) was carried out in a study of response to subunit inactivated influenza vaccine. Each CDR3 protein is one row after TCRdb ran MiXCR on the RT-PCR reads. The sample holds a few hundred thousand distinct CDR3 sequences, 22% seen once. This clonotype was seen a few times. The specimen was PBMCs from blood, collected less than 22 months after vaccination. The TCR comes from a man aged 45 to 70 who received an inactivated influenza vaccine.

The CDR3 is CASSLVLGAASTSNTEAFF. The CDR3 DNA follows: TGCGCCAGCAGCTTGGTTTTGGGTGCAGCGTCGACGTCGAACACTGAAGCTTTCTTT. The V gene is TRBV5-1, the J gene TRBJ1-1; D is undetermined. Trimming shortened V by 0 bases and J by 1 base, and 22 bases separated the two germline ends. The CDR3 consists of 19 residues. Germline-derived CDR1 and CDR2 are SGHRS and YFSETQ.